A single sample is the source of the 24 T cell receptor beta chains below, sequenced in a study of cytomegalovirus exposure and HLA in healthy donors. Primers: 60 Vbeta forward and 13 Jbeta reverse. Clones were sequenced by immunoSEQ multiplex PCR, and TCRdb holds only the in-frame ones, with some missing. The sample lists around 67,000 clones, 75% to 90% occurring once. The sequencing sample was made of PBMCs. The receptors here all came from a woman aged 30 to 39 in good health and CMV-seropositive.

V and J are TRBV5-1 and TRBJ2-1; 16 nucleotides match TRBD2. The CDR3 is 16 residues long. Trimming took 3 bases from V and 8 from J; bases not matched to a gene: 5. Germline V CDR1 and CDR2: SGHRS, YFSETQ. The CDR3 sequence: CASSSGLAGGWDEQFF. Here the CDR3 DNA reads TGCGCCAGCAGCTCGGGACTAGCGGGAGGGTGGGATGAGCAGTTCTTC.

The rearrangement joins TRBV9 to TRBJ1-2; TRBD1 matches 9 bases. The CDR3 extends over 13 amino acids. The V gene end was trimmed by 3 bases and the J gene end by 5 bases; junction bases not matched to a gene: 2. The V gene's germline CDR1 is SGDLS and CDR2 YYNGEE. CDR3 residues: CASSGGQGYGYTF. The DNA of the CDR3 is TGTGCCAGCAGCGGAGGACAGGGGTATGGCTACACCTTC.

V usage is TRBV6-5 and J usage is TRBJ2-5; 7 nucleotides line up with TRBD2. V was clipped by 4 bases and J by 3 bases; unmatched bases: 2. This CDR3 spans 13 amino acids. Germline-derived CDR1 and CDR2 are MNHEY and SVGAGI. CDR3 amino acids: CASSLAGKETQYF. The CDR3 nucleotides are TGTGCCAGCAGTTTAGCGGGTAAAGAGACCCAGTACTTC.

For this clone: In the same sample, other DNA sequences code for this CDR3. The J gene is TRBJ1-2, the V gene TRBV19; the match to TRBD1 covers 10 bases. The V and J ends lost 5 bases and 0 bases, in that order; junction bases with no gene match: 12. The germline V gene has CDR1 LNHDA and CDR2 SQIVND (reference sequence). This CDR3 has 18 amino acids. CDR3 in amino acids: CASSSRGGQGIANYGYTF. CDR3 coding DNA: TGTGCCAGTAGTTCGAGAGGGGGACAGGGGATAGCTAACTATGGCTACACCTTC.

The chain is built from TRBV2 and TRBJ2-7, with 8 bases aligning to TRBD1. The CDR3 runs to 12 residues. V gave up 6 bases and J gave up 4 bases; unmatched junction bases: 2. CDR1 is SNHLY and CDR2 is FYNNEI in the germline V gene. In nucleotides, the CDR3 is TGTGCCAGCAGGGACAGGGTTTACGAGCAGTACTTC. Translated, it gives CASRDRVYEQYF.

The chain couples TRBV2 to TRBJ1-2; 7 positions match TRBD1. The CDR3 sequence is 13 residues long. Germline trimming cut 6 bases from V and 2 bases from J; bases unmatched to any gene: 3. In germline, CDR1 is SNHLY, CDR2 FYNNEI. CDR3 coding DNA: TGTGCCAGCAGGGAGACAGGGAACTATGGCTACACCTTC. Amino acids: CASRETGNYGYTF.

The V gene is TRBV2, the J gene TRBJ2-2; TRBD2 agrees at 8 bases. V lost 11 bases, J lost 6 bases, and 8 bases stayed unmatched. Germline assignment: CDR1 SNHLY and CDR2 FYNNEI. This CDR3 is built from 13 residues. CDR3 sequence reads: CAGGTSVAGELFF. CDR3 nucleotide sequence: TGTGCCGGAGGGACTAGTGTCGCCGGGGAGCTGTTTTTT.

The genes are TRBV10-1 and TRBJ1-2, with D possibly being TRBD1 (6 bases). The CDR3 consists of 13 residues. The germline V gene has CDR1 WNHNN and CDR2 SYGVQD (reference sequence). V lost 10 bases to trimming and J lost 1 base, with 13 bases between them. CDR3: CATLEGGNYGYTF. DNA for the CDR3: TGCGCCACCCTCGAAGGGGGTAACTATGGCTACACCTTC.

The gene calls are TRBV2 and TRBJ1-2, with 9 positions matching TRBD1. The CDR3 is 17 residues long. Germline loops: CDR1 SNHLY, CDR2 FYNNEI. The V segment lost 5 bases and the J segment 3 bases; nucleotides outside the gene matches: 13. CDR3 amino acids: CASSSSLTGGFDYGYTF. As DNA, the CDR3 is TGTGCCAGCAGTTCCTCTCTGACAGGGGGATTTGACTATGGCTACACCTTC.

The CDR3 DNA is TGTGCCAGCAGAAAAGCGGGAGAAGCAGATACGCAGTATTTT. This translates into CASRKAGEADTQYF. This chain joins TRBV6-5 and TRBJ2-3; 8 bases are a match to TRBD2. Germline V gene lookup returns CDR1 MNHEY and CDR2 SVGAGI. The ends lost 6 bases at V and 4 bases at J; junction bases unmatched: 6. The CDR3 has 14 residues.

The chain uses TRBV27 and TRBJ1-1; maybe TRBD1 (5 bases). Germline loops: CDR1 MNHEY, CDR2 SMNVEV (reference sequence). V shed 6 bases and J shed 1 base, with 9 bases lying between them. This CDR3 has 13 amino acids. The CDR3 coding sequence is TGTGCCAGCAGGGGACTGAGGAACACTGAAGCTTTCTTT. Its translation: CASRGLRNTEAFF.

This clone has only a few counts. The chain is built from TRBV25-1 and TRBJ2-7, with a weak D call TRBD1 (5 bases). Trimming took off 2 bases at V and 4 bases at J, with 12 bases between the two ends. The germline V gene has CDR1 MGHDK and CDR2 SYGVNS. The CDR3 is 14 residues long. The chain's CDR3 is CASSEGPGRYEQYF. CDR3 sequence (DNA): TGTGCCAGCAGTGAAGGGCCAGGGCGTTACGAGCAGTACTTC.

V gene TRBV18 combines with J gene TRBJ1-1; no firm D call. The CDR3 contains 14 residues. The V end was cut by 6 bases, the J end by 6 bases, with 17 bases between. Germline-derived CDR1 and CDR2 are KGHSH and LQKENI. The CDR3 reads CASSPGTLDSEAFF. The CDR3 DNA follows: TGTGCCAGCTCCCCGGGAACTCTGGACTCTGAAGCTTTCTTT.

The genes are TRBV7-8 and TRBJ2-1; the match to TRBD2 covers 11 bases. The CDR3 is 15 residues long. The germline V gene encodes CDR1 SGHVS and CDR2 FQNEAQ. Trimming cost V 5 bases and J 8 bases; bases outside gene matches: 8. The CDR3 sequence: CASSRTSGRGYEQFF. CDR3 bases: TGTGCCAGCAGCCGAACTAGCGGGAGAGGGTATGAGCAGTTCTTC.

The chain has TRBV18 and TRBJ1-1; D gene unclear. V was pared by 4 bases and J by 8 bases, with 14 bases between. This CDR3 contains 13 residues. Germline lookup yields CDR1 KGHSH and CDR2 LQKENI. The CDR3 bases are TGTGCCAGCTCACACTCTATGGGAGAGGAAGCTTTCTTT. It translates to CASSHSMGEEAFF.

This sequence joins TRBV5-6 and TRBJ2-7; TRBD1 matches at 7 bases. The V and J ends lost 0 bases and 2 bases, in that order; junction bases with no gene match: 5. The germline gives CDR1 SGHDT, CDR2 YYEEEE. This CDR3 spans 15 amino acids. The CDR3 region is CASSLVRQGAYEQYF. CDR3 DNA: TGTGCCAGCAGCTTGGTTCGGCAGGGGGCCTACGAGCAGTACTTC.

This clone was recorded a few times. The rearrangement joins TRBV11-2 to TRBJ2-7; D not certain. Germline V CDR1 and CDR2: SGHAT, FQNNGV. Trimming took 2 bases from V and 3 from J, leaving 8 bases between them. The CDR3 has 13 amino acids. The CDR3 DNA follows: TGTGCCAGCAGCTTAAGATCCGGCTACGAGCAGTACTTC. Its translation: CASSLRSGYEQYF.

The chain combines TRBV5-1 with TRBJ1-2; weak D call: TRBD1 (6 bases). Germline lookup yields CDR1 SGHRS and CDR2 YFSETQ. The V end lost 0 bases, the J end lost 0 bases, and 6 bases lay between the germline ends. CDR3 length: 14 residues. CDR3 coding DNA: TGCGCCAGCAGCTTGGGGACAGCTAACTATGGCTACACCTTC. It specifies CASSLGTANYGYTF.

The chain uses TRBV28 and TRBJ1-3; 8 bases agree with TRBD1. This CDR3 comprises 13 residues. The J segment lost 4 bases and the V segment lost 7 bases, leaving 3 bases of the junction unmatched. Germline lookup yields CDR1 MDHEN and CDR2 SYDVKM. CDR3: CASNPGGGNTIYF. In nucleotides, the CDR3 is TGTGCCAGCAATCCAGGGGGCGGAAACACCATATATTTT.

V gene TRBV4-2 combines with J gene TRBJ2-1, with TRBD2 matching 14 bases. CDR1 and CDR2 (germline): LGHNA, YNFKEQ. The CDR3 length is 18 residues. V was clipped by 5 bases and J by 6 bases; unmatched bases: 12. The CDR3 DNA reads TGTGCCAGCAGCGCTCGTCCCATCGGGACTAGCGGGAGCAATGAGCAGTTCTTC. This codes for CASSARPIGTSGSNEQFF.

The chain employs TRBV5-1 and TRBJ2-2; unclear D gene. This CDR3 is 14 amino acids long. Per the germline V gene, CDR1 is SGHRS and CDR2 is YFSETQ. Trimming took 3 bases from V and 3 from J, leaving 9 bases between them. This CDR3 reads CASSSKRYTGELFF. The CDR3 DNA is TGCGCCAGCAGCTCCAAGCGATACACCGGGGAGCTGTTTTTT.

This CDR3 is CATSGGRLNTEAFF. In DNA, the CDR3 is TGTGCCACCAGCGGGGGCAGACTGAACACTGAAGCTTTCTTT. The J gene is TRBJ1-1, the V gene TRBV15; possibly TRBD1 for D (6 bases). This CDR3 comprises 14 residues. CDR1 and CDR2 (germline): LNHNV, YYDKDF (reference sequence). Trimming removed 5 bases at V and 0 bases at J, with 10 bases between. Complete variable domain (other parts from reference TRBV15 and TRBJ1-1): DAMVIQNPRYQVTQFGKPVTLSCSQTLNHNVMYWYQQKSSQAPKLLFHYYDKDFNNEADTPDNFQSRRPNTSFCFLDIRSPGLGDTAMYLCATSGGRLNTEAFFGQGTRLTVV.

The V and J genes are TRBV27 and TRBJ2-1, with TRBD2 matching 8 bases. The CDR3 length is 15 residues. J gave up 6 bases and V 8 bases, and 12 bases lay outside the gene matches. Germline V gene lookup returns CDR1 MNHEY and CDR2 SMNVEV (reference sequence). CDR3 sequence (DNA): TGTGCCAGCCGGGGACGGGAGGGGGTCGCCAATGAGCAGTTCTTC. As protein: CASRGREGVANEQFF.

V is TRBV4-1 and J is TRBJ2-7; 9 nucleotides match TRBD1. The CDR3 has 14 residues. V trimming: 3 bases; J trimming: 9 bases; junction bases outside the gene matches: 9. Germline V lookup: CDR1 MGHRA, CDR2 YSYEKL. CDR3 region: CASSHPGQGFAQYF. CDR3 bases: TGCGCCAGCAGCCACCCGGGACAGGGTTTCGCGCAGTACTTC.